The 4 T cell receptor beta chains below come from one sample, sequenced in a study of T cells in localized non-small cell lung cancer. Using immunoSEQ multiplex PCR, the repertoire was profiled, and TCRdb retains in-frame clones only, with some absent. The profile shows 20,000 to 30,000 clones, over 75% of them singletons. Specimen: peripheral blood, collected before any cancer treatment. The receptors stem from a man aged 35 to 69 with stage III squamous cell lung carcinoma.

This chain uses TRBV4-1 with TRBJ2-2; no firm D call. Germline CDR1 is MGHRA and CDR2 is YSYEKL. Trimming pared 0 bases from V and 4 bases from J, leaving 15 bases between. This CDR3 region has 17 residues. Here the CDR3 DNA reads TGCGCCAGCAGCCAAGATCTAGGCGGAATCAGCACCGGGGAGCTGTTTTTT. Amino acids: CASSQDLGGISTGELFF.

The chain links TRBV7-6 to TRBJ2-7; 8 nucleotides line up with TRBD1. Unmatched junction bases numbered 9, after V lost 6 bases and J lost 2 bases. CDR1 and CDR2 from the germline V gene are SGHVS and FNYEAQ. The CDR3 consists of 15 residues. CDR3 sequence reads: CASRPTGGLTYEQYF. The CDR3 bases are TGTGCCAGCAGGCCAACAGGGGGTTTGACCTACGAGCAGTACTTC. The full variable domain, rest sourced from reference TRBV7-6 and TRBJ2-7, is GAGVSQSPRYKVTKRGQDVALRCDPISGHVSLYWYRQALGQGPEFLTYFNYEAQQDKSGLPNDRFSAERPEGSISTLTIQRTEQRDSAMYRCASRPTGGLTYEQYFGPGTRLTVT.

In this sample, this clone turned up once. The chain employs TRBV9 and TRBJ2-1, with a weak D call TRBD2 (6 bases). The germline CDR1 and CDR2 sequences are SGDLS and YYNGEE. The germline V and J ends were trimmed by 3 bases and 3 bases, with 13 bases remaining between them. The CDR3 totals 15 residues. The CDR3 DNA is TGTGCCAGCAGCGCCGATAGCGGACACTACAATGAGCAGTTCTTC. Encoded protein: CASSADSGHYNEQFF.

This clone was observed a handful of times. The V call is TRBV6-6, the J call TRBJ2-7, with a weak D call TRBD1 (5 bases). This CDR3 is 14 amino acids long. The V end lost 0 bases, the J end lost 2 bases, and 8 bases lay between the germline ends. Germline V lookup: CDR1 MNHNY, CDR2 SVGAGI (reference sequence). The DNA of the CDR3 is TGTGCCAGCAGTTACTCGACAGTAGCCTACGAGCAGTACGTC. Its protein is CASSYSTVAYEQYV.